This TCR beta chain was retrieved from a study of OX40 agonist ivuxolimab in advanced cancers. Background on the study: Patients were dosed intravenously with ivuxolimab at 0.01 to 10 mg/kg every 2 weeks. A partial response was reached by three patients: one with hepatocellular carcinoma and two with cutaneous melanoma. Points from the study as a whole: Low clonal expansion, among the lowest seen, marked partial responders at 0.1-3.0 mg/kg.

In regard to this clone: The antigen is not known.

CDR1 and CDR2 (germline): SGHAT, FQNNGV. The CDR3 is 14 amino acids. V was pared by 4 bases and J by 2 bases, with 11 bases between. Generated by immunoSEQ multiplex PCR, the TCRdb table keeps only in-frame clones and is missing some. The sample includes over 55,000 clones, 81% of them seen just once. The receptor's source is an adult with an advanced solid tumor such as melanoma, head and neck, liver or kidney cancer. The specimen comprised CD4+ or CD8+ T cells sorted from blood, sampled in a trial of the OX40 agonist ivuxolimab. This rearrangement joins TRBV11-2 to TRBJ2-5, with D possibly being TRBD2 (5 bases). For the CDR3, the DNA is TGTGCCAGCAGCTCTAGCACAGTACAAGAGACCCAGTACTTC. Its protein is CASSSSTVQETQYF.